A selection of T cell receptor beta chains follows, all from one sample in a study of shared clonotypes between healthy human individuals. Using immunoSEQ multiplex PCR, the repertoire was profiled, and TCRdb retains in-frame clones only, with some absent. The data contain nearly 1,000,000 clones, 76% of them singletons. Sequences were obtained from memory CD4+ T cells sorted from blood. All receptors derive from a man younger than 30 in good health. Both conserved end residues are part of each CDR3. The order of the fields is D gene, J gene, V gene, clone size, CDR3 length, CDR3 protein, CDR3 DNA. D genes are given only for firm matches. A clone size is listed for some rows: how often the clone was seen (once, few, many), or a class if it is expanded.

>-|TRBJ1-5|TRBV6-1|-|14
CASSEGGRDQPQHF
TGTGCCAGCAGTGAGGGGGGGCGGGATCAGCCCCAGCATTTT
>-|TRBJ2-1|TRBV4-1|-|14
CASSPGQAYNEQFF
TGCGCCAGCAGCCCTGGACAAGCCTACAATGAGCAGTTCTTC
>TRBD2|TRBJ2-1|TRBV5-6|-|16
CASSFMTSGSYNEQFF
TGTGCCAGCAGCTTCATGACTAGCGGCTCCTACAATGAGCAGTTCTTC
>-|TRBJ1-1|TRBV28|few|14
CASSRRPLNTEAFF
TGTGCCAGCAGTCGTCGACCGCTCAACACTGAAGCTTTCTTT
>-|TRBJ2-2|TRBV11-1|-|14
CASTRDRSTGELFF
TGTGCCAGCACCAGGGACCGCAGTACGGGGGAGCTGTTTTTT
>-|TRBJ2-7|TRBV5-4|many|13
CASSWSQGYEQYF
TGTGCCAGCAGCTGGTCACAGGGTTACGAGCAGTACTTC
>TRBD2|TRBJ2-7|TRBV6-1|-|12
CAVVRTSREQYF
TGTGCCGTGGTAAGGACTAGCCGCGAGCAGTACTTC
>-|TRBJ1-6|TRBV21-1|-|19
CASSAQPVGSLSYNSPLHF
TGTGCCAGCAGCGCTCAGCCGGTGGGGAGTTTGTCCTATAATTCACCCCTCCACTTT
>-|TRBJ2-2|TRBV9|-|15
CASSVSGSNTGELFF
TGTGCCAGCAGCGTATCAGGGTCTAACACCGGGGAGCTGTTTTTT
>TRBD2|TRBJ2-1|TRBV7-2|-|15
CASSLSSGSYNEQFF
TGTGCCAGCAGCTTATCTAGCGGGTCCTACAATGAGCAGTTCTTC
>TRBD2|TRBJ2-3|TRBV2|-|12
CASRRGADTQYF
TGTGCCAGCAGGCGGGGGGCAGATACGCAGTATTTT
>-|TRBJ2-1|TRBV2|-|12
CASSEISSRQFF
TGTGCCAGCAGTGAAATATCCTCTAGGCAGTTCTTC
>-|TRBJ2-1|TRBV19|once|14
CASSIDGSYNEQFF
TGTGCCAGTAGTATTGACGGGAGTTACAATGAGCAGTTCTTC
>TRBD1|TRBJ2-7|TRBV5-4|-|15
CASRRDRASSYEQYF
TGTGCCAGCAGACGCGACAGGGCTAGCTCCTACGAGCAGTACTTC
>-|TRBJ1-6|TRBV27|-|14
CASSSPRRDSPLHF
TGTGCCAGCAGTTCCCCACGGCGGGATTCACCCCTCCACTTT
>-|TRBJ2-1|TRBV4-1|-|13
CASSQDFQDQRFF
TGCGCCAGCAGCCAAGATTTTCAGGATCAACGGTTCTTC
>TRBD2|TRBJ2-1|TRBV18|-|15
CASSPWSSGNNEQFF
TGTGCCAGCTCACCCTGGTCTAGCGGGAACAATGAGCAGTTCTTC
>-|TRBJ1-1|TRBV11-1|-|15
CASSLVVGGPAEAFF
TGTGCCAGCAGCTTAGTGGTTGGGGGTCCGGCTGAAGCTTTCTTT
>TRBD1|TRBJ2-1|TRBV19|-|15
CASSEDRGSYNEQFF
TGTGCCAGTAGTGAGGACAGGGGCTCCTACAATGAGCAGTTCTTC
>TRBD1|TRBJ1-4|TRBV5-1|-|16
CASRGTGGGPGEKLFF
TGCGCCAGCAGAGGGACAGGTGGGGGCCCTGGGGAAAAACTGTTTTTT
>-|TRBJ1-4|TRBV28|-|15
CASSFLRGRDEKLFF
TGTGCCAGCAGTTTTCTCAGGGGTCGGGATGAAAAACTGTTTTTT
>-|TRBJ1-1|TRBV19|-|11
CASTLGLEAFF
TGTGCCAGTACCCTAGGGCTTGAAGCTTTCTTT
>-|TRBJ1-2|TRBV28|many|11
CASSSGYGYTF
TGTGCCAGCAGTTCGGGCTATGGCTACACCTTC
>TRBD1|TRBJ2-7|TRBV10-2|once|15
CASRGIGTGTYEQYF
TGCGCCAGCAGGGGGATCGGGACAGGTACCTACGAGCAGTACTTC
>-|TRBJ2-5|TRBV10-3|-|13
CAIKGSDQETQYF
TGTGCCATCAAGGGCTCTGACCAAGAGACCCAGTACTTC
>-|TRBJ2-2|TRBV7-3|few|14
CASSLDYQAGELFF
TGTGCCAGCAGCTTAGACTATCAGGCCGGGGAGCTGTTTTTT
>-|TRBJ2-3|TRBV10-1|-|15
CASSESRAGADTQYF
TGCGCCAGCAGTGAGTCGAGGGCAGGGGCAGATACGCAGTATTTT
>-|TRBJ1-2|TRBV15|-|15
CATSRDSSIWYGYTF
TGTGCCACCAGCAGAGATTCGAGTATCTGGTATGGCTACACCTTC
>-|TRBJ2-7|TRBV6-6|-|15
CASSYSTSPTYEQYF
TGTGCCAGCAGTTACTCGACTAGTCCGACCTACGAGCAGTACTTC
>-|TRBJ1-5|TRBV6-1|few|14
CASYDRNSNQPQHF
TGTGCCAGCTATGACAGAAATAGCAATCAGCCCCAGCATTTT
>-|TRBJ2-3|TRBV11-3|-|13
CASSRGGADTQYF
TGTGCCAGCAGCCGCGGTGGCGCAGATACGCAGTATTTT
>-|TRBJ1-1|TRBV30|-|14
CAWSVGSGSTEAFF
TGTGCCTGGAGTGTAGGTTCGGGAAGCACTGAAGCTTTCTTT
>TRBD2|TRBJ2-5|TRBV7-7|-|17
CASSSLPLAGGQETQYF
TGTGCTAGCAGCTCCCTGCCCCTAGCGGGAGGTCAAGAGACCCAGTACTTC
>-|TRBJ1-4|TRBV4-1|once|13
CASAGQIGEKLFF
TGCGCCAGCGCGGGACAAATCGGTGAAAAACTGTTTTTT
>-|TRBJ1-5|TRBV7-9|-|16
CASSLGLRQELEPQHF
TGTGCCAGCAGCTTAGGGCTGAGGCAGGAGCTTGAGCCCCAGCATTTT
>TRBD2|TRBJ2-3|TRBV5-1|-|17
CASSFRFLGGKADTQYF
TGCGCCAGCAGCTTCCGATTTTTGGGGGGGAAAGCAGATACGCAGTATTTT
>-|TRBJ2-5|TRBV18|few|13
CASSQTVQETQYF
TGTGCCAGCTCACAGACTGTTCAAGAGACCCAGTACTTC
>TRBD2|TRBJ2-1|TRBV5-1|-|17
CASSLAASGRAYNEQFF
TGCGCCAGCAGCTTGGCCGCTAGCGGGAGGGCCTACAATGAGCAGTTCTTC
>TRBD1|TRBJ2-2|TRBV5-4|-|15
CASSSDRGNTGELFF
TGTGCCAGCAGCTCGGACAGGGGGAACACCGGGGAGCTGTTTTTT